This is a list of T cell receptor beta chains from one sample in a study of T cell repertoires in cytomegalovirus infection. TCRdb re-derived calls from the reads in MiXCR, one entry per CDR3 protein. The sample comprises about a million distinct CDR3 sequences, 31% of which are singletons, and roughly 13% rests with the top ten. For these TCRs, the target antigens are not known. The sample here was cultured CD8+ T cells from PBMCs, taken from culture after CMV antigen stimulation. These receptors came from a human donor in good health (CMV status not recorded). Some clones in this sample may be carry-over from other donors' samples. Both conserved end residues are part of each CDR3. Fields, in order: clone size, J gene, V gene, D gene, CDR3 protein, CDR3 DNA. A D gene is named only where the DNA matches it firmly. Part of the rows lack a size; the others show once, few, many or a class for expanded clones.

>once|TRBJ1-5|TRBV7-9|-
CASSLSYGGADQPQHF
TGTGCCAGCAGCTTATCATACGGCGGGGCTGATCAGCCCCAGCATTTT
>-|TRBJ1-5|TRBV6-1|TRBD1
CASRTGQGAQPQHF
TGTGCCAGCAGAACCGGACAGGGGGCGCAGCCCCAGCATTTT
>-|TRBJ2-1|TRBV6-6|TRBD2
CASSYGRGAVKEQFF
TGTGCCAGCAGTTACGGGCGGGGGGCCGTCAAAGAGCAGTTCTTC
>-|TRBJ2-7|TRBV10-3|TRBD1
CAISESGTGTYEQYF
TGTGCCATCAGTGAATCCGGGACAGGGACCTACGAGCAGTACTTC
>-|TRBJ1-1|TRBV19|-
CAKYGVMGTEAFF
TGTGCCAAGTATGGCGTGATGGGGACTGAAGCTTTCTTT
>-|TRBJ2-1|TRBV20-1|TRBD1
CSARVTDRGYNEQFF
TGCAGTGCTAGAGTCACGGACAGGGGGTACAATGAGCAGTTCTTC
>-|TRBJ2-1|TRBV20-1|TRBD2
CSARDRARTRNNEQFF
TGCAGTGCTAGAGATCGAGCGCGGACTAGAAACAATGAGCAGTTCTTC
>many|TRBJ2-1|TRBV6-1|-
CASSEKVHPSSYNEQFF
TGTGCCAGCAGTGAAAAAGTACACCCGAGCTCCTACAATGAGCAGTTCTTC
>few|TRBJ2-2|TRBV20-1|TRBD2
CSAPPGTSGAPEGRELFF
TGCAGTGCACCACCCGGGACTAGCGGGGCTCCCGAAGGAAGGGAGCTGTTTTTT
>-|TRBJ1-2|TRBV29-1|-
CSASRGEVNYGYTF
TGCAGCGCCAGTCGTGGGGAAGTTAACTATGGCTACACCTTC
>-|TRBJ2-4|TRBV11-2|TRBD2
CASSLREGRAKNIQYF
TGTGCCAGCAGCCTCCGGGAGGGGCGCGCCAAAAACATTCAGTACTTC
>few|TRBJ2-5|TRBV12-3/TRBV12-4|-
CASSLEGTYETQYF
TGTGCCAGCAGTTTAGAGGGGACTTATGAGACCCAGTACTTC
>-|TRBJ1-3|TRBV12-3/TRBV12-4|-
CASSNSYQDNTGNTIYF
TGTGCCAGCAGTAACTCCTATCAAGATAACACTGGAAACACCATATATTTT
>-|TRBJ2-1|TRBV27|-
CASSLTSWGTRGNEQFF
TGTGCCAGCAGTTTGACCTCGTGGGGGACTCGGGGCAATGAGCAGTTCTTC
>-|TRBJ2-7|TRBV5-5|-
CASSSTPEGYEQYF
TGTGCCAGCAGCTCCACACCGGAGGGCTACGAGCAGTACTTC
>-|TRBJ2-7|TRBV5-6|TRBD2
CASSPDAGGSYEQYF
TGTGCCAGCAGCCCCGACGCGGGGGGTTCCTACGAGCAGTACTTC